Listed below are T cell receptor beta chains from one sample, sequenced in a study of T-cell reconstitution after alpha-beta-depleted transplantation in children. TCRdb passed the PCR reads through MiXCR, listing each CDR3 protein once. The sample has some 200,000 distinct CDR3 sequences; roughly 14% are singletons. The specimen comprised PBMCs from the stem cell graft donor, sampled from the stem cell graft. These TCRs come from a human donor who donated a stem cell graft to a child with acute lymphoblastic leukemia. The CDR3 runs from the conserved cysteine through the conserved F or W.

j_call v_call cdr3_length cdr3_aa
TRBJ2-3 TRBV12-3/TRBV12-4 14 CASRGLTLSDTQYF
TRBJ1-1 TRBV6-6 13 CASRGQLNTEAFF
TRBJ2-2 TRBV11-2 15 CASSRQGINTGELFF
TRBJ2-1 TRBV20-1 11 CSASTWSLQFF
TRBJ2-1 TRBV11-3 14 CASSLRSRRGEQFF
TRBJ2-1 TRBV5-1 14 CASTMGHTYNEQFF
TRBJ2-1 TRBV7-7 15 CASSFGTRDNNEQFF
TRBJ2-1 TRBV29-1 14 CSVEWATSYNEQFF
TRBJ2-1 TRBV2 12 CASSEVRDEQFF
TRBJ2-7 TRBV6-1 15 CASSERGGPWYEQYF
TRBJ2-3 TRBV11-2 17 CASSPVAGAGELDTQYF
TRBJ1-5 TRBV19 15 CASKVIGGSNQPQHF
TRBJ1-2 TRBV7-8 18 CASSLLPQGYKLSYGYTF
TRBJ1-2 TRBV20-1 14 CSASRTGGGYGYTF
TRBJ2-6 TRBV6-5 17 CASSTGLAGTGANVLTF
TRBJ1-6 TRBV7-2 15 CASSLGYTNNSPLHF